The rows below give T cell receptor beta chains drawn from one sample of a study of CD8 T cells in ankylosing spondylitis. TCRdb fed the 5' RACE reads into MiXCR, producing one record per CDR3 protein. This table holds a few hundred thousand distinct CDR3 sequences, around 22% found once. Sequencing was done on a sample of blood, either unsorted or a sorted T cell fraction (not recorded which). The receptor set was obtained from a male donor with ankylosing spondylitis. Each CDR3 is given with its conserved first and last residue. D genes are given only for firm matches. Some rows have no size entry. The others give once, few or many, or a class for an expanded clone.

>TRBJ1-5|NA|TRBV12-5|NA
CASGLYVSNQPQHF
TGTGCTAGTGGTTTGTATGTGAGCAATCAGCCCCAGCATTTT
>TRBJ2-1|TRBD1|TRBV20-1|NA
CSASRSGGAYNEQFF
TGCAGTGCCTCCCGGTCAGGGGGCGCCTACAATGAGCAGTTCTTC
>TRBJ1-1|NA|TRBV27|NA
CANPIDGFF
TGTGCCAACCCAATAGACGGTTTCTTT
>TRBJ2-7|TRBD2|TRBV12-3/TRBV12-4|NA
CASSLESTSGSGYEQYF
TGTGCCAGCAGTTTAGAGTCCACTAGCGGGAGTGGGTACGAGCAGTACTTC
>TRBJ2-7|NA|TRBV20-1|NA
CSARIDPPAYEQYF
TGCAGTGCTAGAATAGATCCTCCCGCCTACGAGCAGTACTTC
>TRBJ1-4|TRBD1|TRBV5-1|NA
CASSLDRGENEKLFF
TGCGCCAGCAGCCTTGACAGGGGCGAAAATGAAAAACTGTTTTTT
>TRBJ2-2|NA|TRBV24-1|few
CATSDGTFANTGELFF
TGTGCCACCAGTGATGGGACTTTCGCGAACACCGGGGAGCTGTTTTTT
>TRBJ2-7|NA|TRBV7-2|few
CASSLLSDYTYEQYF
TGTGCCAGCAGCTTACTGAGTGACTATACCTACGAGCAGTACTTC
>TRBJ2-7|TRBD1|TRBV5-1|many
CASRKDRGQSYEQYF
TGCGCCAGCAGGAAGGACAGGGGTCAGTCCTACGAGCAGTACTTC
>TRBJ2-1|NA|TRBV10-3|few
CAISVLNEQFF
TGTGCCATCAGTGTCCTCAATGAGCAGTTCTTC
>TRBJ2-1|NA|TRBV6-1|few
CASNLRGGTYNEQFF
TGTGCCAGCAACCTAAGGGGGGGCACCTACAATGAGCAGTTCTTC
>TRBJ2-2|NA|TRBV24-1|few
CATSDQEDSTNTGELFF
TGTGCCACCAGTGACCAAGAAGACAGTACGAACACCGGGGAGCTGTTTTTT
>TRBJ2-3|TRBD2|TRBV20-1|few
CSAAWTSGLLTDTQYF
TGCAGTGCTGCATGGACTAGCGGGCTTCTCACAGATACGCAGTATTTT
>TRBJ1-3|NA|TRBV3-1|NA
CASSLIQGGNTIYF
TGTGCCAGCAGCCTAATCCAGGGAGGAAACACCATATATTTT
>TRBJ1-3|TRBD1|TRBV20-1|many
CSAEPRDRGTDTIYF
TGCAGTGCCGAGCCGAGGGACAGGGGGACGGACACCATATATTTT
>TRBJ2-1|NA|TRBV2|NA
CASSEHRTYNEQFF
TGTGCCAGCAGTGAACACCGCACTTACAATGAGCAGTTCTTC
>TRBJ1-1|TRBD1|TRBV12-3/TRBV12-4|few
CASRSSRGQASSTEAFF
TGTGCCAGCAGGTCATCGCGAGGACAGGCGTCATCCACTGAAGCTTTCTTT
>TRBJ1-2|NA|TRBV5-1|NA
CASSPDDRGGYTF
TGCGCCAGCAGCCCGGATGATAGGGGCGGCTACACCTTC
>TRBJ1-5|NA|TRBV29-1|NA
CSVVWAENQPQHF
TGCAGCGTTGTCTGGGCAGAAAATCAGCCCCAGCATTTT
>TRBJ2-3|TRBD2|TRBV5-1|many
CASSLVVAGNTDTQYF
TGCGCCAGCAGCTTGGTGGTAGCGGGGAACACAGATACGCAGTATTTT
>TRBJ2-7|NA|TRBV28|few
CASSLGGQPYEQYF
TGTGCCAGCAGTTTAGGAGGGCAGCCTTACGAGCAGTACTTC
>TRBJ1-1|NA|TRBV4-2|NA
CASSQRGQGSTEAFF
TGTGCCAGCAGCCAACGTGGCCAGGGGAGCACTGAAGCTTTCTTT
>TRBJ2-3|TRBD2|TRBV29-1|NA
CSVLRTSGSFKSGTDTQYF
TGCAGCGTTTTAAGGACTAGCGGGAGTTTCAAGAGTGGCACAGATACGCAGTATTTT
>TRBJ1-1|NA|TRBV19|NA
CASSDPGYQTEAFF
TGTGCCAGTAGTGACCCTGGGTACCAGACCGAAGCTTTCTTT
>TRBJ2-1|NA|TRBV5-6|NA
CASSFSGANYNEQFF
TGTGCCAGCAGCTTTTCAGGGGCGAACTACAATGAGCAGTTCTTC
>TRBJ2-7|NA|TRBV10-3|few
CAISVGDNYEQYF
TGTGCCATCAGTGTCGGAGATAACTACGAGCAGTACTTC
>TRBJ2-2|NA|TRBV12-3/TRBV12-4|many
CASSPGADNTGELFF
TGTGCCAGCAGCCCCGGGGCAGACAACACCGGGGAGCTGTTTTTT
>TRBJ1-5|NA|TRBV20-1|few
CSARDPGAGSNQPQHF
TGCAGTGCTAGAGACCCCGGGGCCGGGAGCAATCAGCCCCAGCATTTT
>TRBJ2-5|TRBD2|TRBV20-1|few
CSASLRLAGGLLQETQYF
TGCAGTGCTAGCTTAAGGCTAGCGGGAGGGCTACTCCAAGAGACCCAGTACTTC
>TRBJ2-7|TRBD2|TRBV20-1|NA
CSATGLAGGPTYEQYF
TGCAGTGCTACAGGACTAGCGGGAGGGCCGACCTACGAGCAGTACTTC
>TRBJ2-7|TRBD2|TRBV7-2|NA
CASNIGTSGSYEQYF
TGTGCCAGCAACATCGGAACTAGCGGTTCCTACGAGCAGTACTTC
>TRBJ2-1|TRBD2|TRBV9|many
CASSGGGTANYNEQFF
TGTGCCAGCAGCGGGGGGGGGACTGCTAACTACAATGAGCAGTTCTTC
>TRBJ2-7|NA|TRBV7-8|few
CASSQGQNYEQYF
TGTGCCAGCAGCCAAGGACAGAACTACGAGCAGTACTTC
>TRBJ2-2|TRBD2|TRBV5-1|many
CASSDGTSGNNGELFF
TGCGCCAGCAGCGACGGGACTAGCGGGAATAACGGGGAGCTGTTTTTT
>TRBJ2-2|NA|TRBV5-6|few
CASSDQGTGELFF
TGTGCCAGCAGTGATCAGGGGACCGGGGAGCTGTTTTTT
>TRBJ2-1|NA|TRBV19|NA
CASSRRLDISYNEQFF
TGTGCCAGTAGTAGAAGACTAGACATCTCCTACAATGAGCAGTTCTTC
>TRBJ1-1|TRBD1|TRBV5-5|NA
CASSLIPGQMNTEAFF
TGTGCCAGCAGCTTGATACCGGGACAGATGAACACTGAAGCTTTCTTT
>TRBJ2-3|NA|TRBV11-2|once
CASGRERPDTQYF
TGTGCCAGCGGAAGGGAGCGGCCAGATACGCAGTATTTT
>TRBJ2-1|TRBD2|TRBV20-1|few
CSALLARVYNEQFF
TGCAGTGCTTTACTAGCGAGGGTCTACAATGAGCAGTTCTTC
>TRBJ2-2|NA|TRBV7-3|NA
CASKTGRAGELFF
TGTGCCAGCAAAACAGGCAGGGCGGGGGAGCTGTTTTTT
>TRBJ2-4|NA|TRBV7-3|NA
CASSLTPGGSGNIQYF
TGTGCCAGCAGCTTAACTCCAGGGGGGTCCGGTAACATTCAGTACTTC